A selection of T cell receptor beta chains follows, all from one sample in a study of blood T cell repertoires in COVID-19. Produced via immunoSEQ multiplex PCR; TCRdb's table is partial and in-frame only. The sample holds 250,000 or so clones, 70% to 85% seen once. Sequenced material: peripheral blood. The receptors stem from a woman at least 80 years old with acute or convalescent COVID-19. CDR3s leave out the opening cysteine and the closing phenylalanine or tryptophan. A D gene is named only where the DNA matches it firmly.

TRBJ2-7 TRBD1 TRBV5-1 ASSSLDRAEQY
TRBJ1-2 . TRBV9 ASSVDIRASYGYT
TRBJ2-1 TRBD2 TRBV18 ASSPAASGGAHEQF
TRBJ1-2 . TRBV2 ASSEDSSYGYT
TRBJ1-2 . TRBV5-1 ASSLVIGAGYT
TRBJ1-1 . TRBV30 AWIGQLNTEAF
TRBJ2-5 . TRBV11-1 ASSLTGVLETQY
TRBJ1-2 TRBD1 TRBV4-3 ASSHDRAGNGYT
TRBJ1-5 TRBD1 TRBV19 ASSIERGIQGANQPQH
TRBJ1-5 TRBD1 TRBV19 AVSNRGDQPQH
TRBJ2-3 TRBD2 TRBV6-2/TRBV6-3 ASSSRSRGVADTQY
TRBJ1-1 . TRBV3-1/TRBV3-2 ASSQGRLKGEAF
TRBJ2-3 TRBD1 TRBV7-8 ASSPWTGAGSTDTQY
TRBJ2-7 TRBD1 TRBV11-2 ASSSDRGVEQY
TRBJ1-6 TRBD1 TRBV5-4 ASSLYGTGHNSPLH
TRBJ1-4 . TRBV2 ASRPHTENEKLF
TRBJ1-1 . TRBV12-5 ASGLWGGGWNTEAF
TRBJ2-3 TRBD1 TRBV4-1 ASSDRQGSTDTQY
TRBJ2-7 TRBD1 TRBV6-5 ASNRPGTGVGEQY
TRBJ2-7 TRBD2 TRBV7-2 ASSSSGGLYEQY
TRBJ1-2 . TRBV18 ASSPEVRAGHGYT
TRBJ2-3 TRBD2 TRBV28 ASSPGLAGTDTQY
TRBJ2-7 . TRBV2 ASSAQRSTYEQY
TRBJ1-2 TRBD1 TRBV5-8 ASSTGTGANYGYT
TRBJ1-2 TRBD1 TRBV19 ASSSDDRGSYGYT
TRBJ2-3 TRBD2 TRBV9 ASSVGTSGGTDTQY
TRBJ1-1 . TRBV6-2/TRBV6-3 ASSDRVNTEAF
TRBJ2-1 TRBD1 TRBV7-2 ASSKGQLGNEQF